This T cell receptor (beta chain) is from a study of T cells in localized non-small cell lung cancer. Germline CDR1 reads MNHNY; CDR2 reads SVGAGI (reference sequence). CDR3 length equals 14 residues. The V end lost 7 bases, the J end lost 6 bases, and 19 bases lay between the germline ends. With regard to this clone: The antigen is unknown.

Using immunoSEQ multiplex PCR, the repertoire was profiled, and TCRdb retains in-frame clones only, with some absent. The sample lists more than 15,000 clones; around nine tenths were seen once. Overall study results and limits: Uninvolved adjacent lung, not tumor, had the highest T cell clonality. Median 57 top-100 tumor clones were shared with paired adjacent lung.

The source of this sequence is a man aged 40 to 69 with stage I lung adenocarcinoma. Source: peripheral blood, taken before any cancer treatment. The chain has TRBV6-6 and TRBJ2-7, with D possibly TRBD2 on 5 matching bases. CDR3 protein: CASTLGPADSEQYF. The CDR3 region has the DNA TGTGCCAGCACCCTTGGACCCGCGGACTCCGAGCAGTACTTC.